These 21 T cell receptor beta chains share one sample of origin, sequenced in a study of technical replicates of blood from several donors. Sequencing used immunoSEQ multiplex PCR; TCRdb keeps in-frame clones, though not all of them. In the table there are tens of thousands of clones, 93% of which are singletons. Sequencing was carried out using T cells isolated from PBMCs. The receptors shown here come from a human donor in good health.

The rearrangement uses TRBV28 and TRBJ1-5; tentative D call: TRBD1 (6 bases). V was clipped by 5 bases and J by 2 bases, with 19 bases between them. This CDR3 has 17 amino acids. Germline V gene sequence: CDR1 MDHEN, CDR2 SYDVKM. DNA of the CDR3: TGTGCCAGCAGTAAGGGGGTTTTTCATCTTCGCAATCAGCCCCAGCATTTT. Residues: CASSKGVFHLRNQPQHF.

V gene TRBV9 combines with J gene TRBJ1-1; tentative D call: TRBD1 (5 bases). The germline V gene encodes CDR1 SGDLS and CDR2 YYNGEE. This CDR3 region has 15 residues. V lost 0 bases, J lost 6 bases, and 15 bases lay in between. The CDR3: CASSVDQGSPAEAFF. CDR3 DNA: TGTGCCAGCAGCGTAGATCAGGGATCCCCAGCTGAAGCTTTCTTT.

The chain has TRBV11-2 and TRBJ1-4, with a weak D call TRBD1 (6 bases). CDR3 length: 14 amino acids. Trimming took 2 bases from V and 8 from J, leaving 12 bases between them. CDR1 SGHAT and CDR2 FQNNGV come from the germline V gene. The CDR3 reads CASSLRGAGEKLFF. The CDR3 coding sequence is TGTGCCAGCAGCTTACGGGGGGCCGGGGAAAAACTGTTTTTT.

This chain joins TRBV6-1 and TRBJ2-7, with TRBD1 matching over 8 bases. The CDR3 spans 15 residues. V lost 2 bases, J lost 6 bases, and 9 bases stayed unmatched. Germline CDR1 and CDR2: MNHNS and SASEGT. CDR3 loop: CASSELGQALVEQYF. CDR3 DNA: TGTGCCAGCAGTGAATTGGGACAGGCGCTGGTCGAGCAGTACTTC.

The chain carries TRBV1 and TRBJ1-5. TRBV1 is annotated as a pseudogene. This CDR3 spans 15 amino acids. CDR3 sequence (DNA): TGCACCAGCAGCCAAGAGAAAATAGGCAATCAGCCCCAGCATTTT. Its translation: CTSSQEKIGNQPQHF.

In its sample, this clone was seen once. The J gene is TRBJ1-1, the V gene TRBV5-8; D may be TRBD1 (6 bases). Germline V gives CDR1 SGHTS, CDR2 YDEGEE. This CDR3 is built from 13 residues. V was trimmed by 1 base and J by 4 bases, leaving 8 bases between them. CDR3 in amino acids: CASSLLRGTEAFF. Here the CDR3 DNA reads TGTGCCAGCAGCTTGCTCAGGGGCACTGAAGCTTTCTTT.

The chain is built from TRBV19 and TRBJ1-1; 8 nucleotides agree with TRBD1. Germline CDR1 reads LNHDA; CDR2 reads SQIVND (reference sequence). CDR3 length equals 15 residues. Germline trimming cut 3 bases from V and 3 bases from J; bases unmatched to any gene: 6. CDR3 region: CASSIQQGVYTEAFF. DNA of the CDR3: TGTGCCAGTAGTATTCAACAGGGGGTGTACACTGAAGCTTTCTTT. The full variable domain, rest sourced from reference TRBV19 and TRBJ1-1, is DGGITQSPKYLFRKEGQNVTLSCEQNLNHDAMYWYRQDPGQGLRLIYYSQIVNDFQKGDIAEGYSVSREKKESFPLTVTSAQKNPTAFYLCASSIQQGVYTEAFFGQGTRLTVV.

The chain uses TRBV5-1 and TRBJ2-3, with TRBD2 matching 11 bases. CDR1 is SGHRS and CDR2 is YFSETQ in the germline V gene. The ends lost 5 bases at V and 4 bases at J; junction bases unmatched: 6. The CDR3 consists of 15 residues. The CDR3 protein is CASRDLAGGADTQYF. DNA for the CDR3: TGCGCCAGCAGGGACCTAGCGGGAGGAGCAGATACGCAGTATTTT.

This rearrangement joins TRBV19 to TRBJ2-1, with 10 bases that match TRBD2. The CDR3 contains 16 residues. The V gene's germline CDR1 is LNHDA and CDR2 SQIVND (reference sequence). Trimming took 9 bases from V and 2 from J; bases not matched to a gene: 10. The DNA for the CDR3 is TGTGCCAGGGCTAGCGGGGGCTGGGCGCCCTACAATGAGCAGTTCTTC. This translates into CARASGGWAPYNEQFF.

This chain joins TRBV6-5 and TRBJ1-1; a weak D match, TRBD1 (5 bases). The CDR3 consists of 15 residues. The germline gives CDR1 MNHEY, CDR2 SVGAGI. Trimming pared 0 bases from V and 1 base from J, leaving 9 bases between. Here the CDR3 DNA reads TGTGCCAGCAGTTACTCGGACAACCAGAACACTGAAGCTTTCTTT. Its translation is CASSYSDNQNTEAFF.

This chain uses TRBV7-2 with TRBJ2-2; TRBD2 matches 7 bases. Germline CDR1 SGHTA, CDR2 FQGNSA. V was pared by 6 bases and J by 14 bases, with 15 bases of the junction left unmatched. The CDR3 loop spans 14 amino acids. CDR3 in amino acids: CASRTPSGAGYLFF. The CDR3 DNA is TGTGCCAGCAGAACTCCTAGCGGCGCGGGCTATCTGTTTTTT. The whole variable domain, filled in from reference TRBV7-2 and TRBJ2-2, reads GAGVSQSPSNKVTEKGKDVELRCDPISGHTALYWYRQSLGQGLEFLIYFQGNSAPDKSGLPSDRFSAERTGGSVSTLTIQRTQQEDSAVYLCASRTPSGAGYLFFGEGSRLTVL.

The genes are TRBV5-1 and TRBJ2-3, with 11 nucleotides matching TRBD2. Germline V CDR1 and CDR2: SGHRS, YFSETQ. J gave up 6 bases and V 0 bases, and 9 bases lay outside the gene matches. The CDR3 has 17 residues. The CDR3, as DNA: TGCGCCAGCAGCTTGGAATGGATAGCGGGAGGGGTTGATACGCAGTATTTT. Amino acids: CASSLEWIAGGVDTQYF.

The chain employs TRBV28 and TRBJ2-2, with 8 bases fitting TRBD2. V shed 1 base and J 5 bases; nucleotides not matched to a gene: 3. The CDR3 extends over 15 amino acids. Germline CDR1 MDHEN, CDR2 SYDVKM. The CDR3 DNA reads as TGTGCCAGCAGTTTATTCGGGGGGGGTACCGGGGAGCTGTTTTTT. The encoded protein is CASSLFGGGTGELFF. The variable domain in full, with the rest retrieved from reference TRBV28 and TRBJ2-2, is DVKVTQSSRYLVKRTGEKVFLECVQDMDHENMFWYRQDPGLGLRLIYFSYDVKMKEKGDIPEGYSVSREKKERFSLILESASTNQTSMYLCASSLFGGGTGELFFGEGSRLTVL.

The chain employs TRBV2 and TRBJ1-6; D may be TRBD1 (6 bases). The CDR3 runs 19 residues. Between the trimmed V and J ends, which lost 7 bases and 8 bases, there was a span of 30 bases. Per the germline V gene, CDR1 is SNHLY and CDR2 is FYNNEI. DNA of the CDR3: TGTGCCAGCAAAGGGGGGGGCCTTACAGGGAGTGTCCCCGATTCACCCCTCCACTTT. Encoded protein: CASKGGGLTGSVPDSPLHF. Variable domain in full (rest from reference TRBV2 and TRBJ1-6): EPEVTQTPSHQVTQMGQEVILRCVPISNHLYFYWYRQILGQKVEFLVSFYNNEISEKSEIFDDQFSVERPDGSNFTLKIRSTKLEDSAMYFCASKGGGLTGSVPDSPLHFGNGTRLTVT.

This chain joins TRBV7-2 and TRBJ2-5, with D tentatively TRBD1 (6 bases). The germline V and J ends were trimmed by 4 bases and 5 bases, with 14 bases remaining between them. This CDR3 region has 14 residues. Germline V gene sequence: CDR1 SGHTA, CDR2 FQGNSA. As DNA, the CDR3 is TGTGCCAGCAGCTCTGGGACACTTCCGGAGACCCAGTACTTC. Protein product: CASSSGTLPETQYF.

This chain joins TRBV19 and TRBJ2-3; 7 bases agree with TRBD2. Germline V lookup: CDR1 LNHDA, CDR2 SQIVND (reference sequence). The CDR3 extends over 14 amino acids. V was clipped by 4 bases and J by 3 bases; unmatched bases: 4. As DNA, the CDR3 is TGTGCCAGTAGTACGGGGGGAGGAACAGATACGCAGTATTTT. Translating it yields CASSTGGGTDTQYF.

J is TRBJ1-1 and V is TRBV19; tentatively, D is TRBD1 (5 bases). CDR1 and CDR2 from the germline V gene are LNHDA and SQIVND (reference sequence). CDR3 length equals 13 residues. V shed 10 bases and J shed 1 base, with 13 bases lying between them. This CDR3 is CATKRGGNTEAFF. The DNA of the CDR3 is TGTGCCACCAAGCGGGGGGGGAACACTGAAGCTTTCTTT. The variable domain in full, with the rest retrieved from reference TRBV19 and TRBJ1-1, is DGGITQSPKYLFRKEGQNVTLSCEQNLNHDAMYWYRQDPGQGLRLIYYSQIVNDFQKGDIAEGYSVSREKKESFPLTVTSAQKNPTAFYLCATKRGGNTEAFFGQGTRLTVV.

V and J are TRBV5-1 and TRBJ2-3; TRBD2 matches 9 bases. V dropped 4 bases and J dropped 1; count of bases not matched to a gene: 7. Per the germline V gene, CDR1 is SGHRS and CDR2 is YFSETQ. This CDR3 is built from 16 residues. In DNA, the CDR3 is TGCGCCAGCAGCCAAGGACTAGCGTTCGGCACAGATACGCAGTATTTT. This codes for CASSQGLAFGTDTQYF.

The chain recombines TRBV4-1 with TRBJ2-7; 12 bases line up with TRBD1. This CDR3 region has 14 residues. In germline, CDR1 is MGHRA, CDR2 YSYEKL. Unmatched junction bases numbered 2, after V lost 3 bases and J lost 5 bases. The CDR3 reads CASSHRDRGHEQYF. DNA of the CDR3: TGCGCCAGCAGCCATCGGGACAGGGGGCACGAGCAGTACTTC.

The chain links TRBV7-2 to TRBJ2-1, with D maybe TRBD1 (6 bases). This CDR3 has 12 amino acids. Between the trimmed V and J ends, which lost 5 bases and 6 bases, there was a span of 8 bases. Germline lookup yields CDR1 SGHTA and CDR2 FQGNSA. The CDR3 region is CASSLQGNEQFF. The CDR3 DNA reads as TGTGCCAGCAGCCTACAGGGCAATGAGCAGTTCTTC.

This chain connects TRBV19 to TRBJ2-3; a possible D gene is TRBD2 (6 bases). Germline V gene sequence: CDR1 LNHDA, CDR2 SQIVND (reference sequence). The CDR3 loop spans 13 amino acids. V lost 5 bases to trimming and J lost 6 bases, with 12 bases between them. The CDR3 DNA follows: TGTGCCAGTAGTCCGACTAGAGCGGATACGCAGTATTTT. Translated: CASSPTRADTQYF.